This T cell receptor (beta chain) was identified during a study of blood T cells in healthy people across ages (dated by TCRdb to 2015 to 2017). About the study as a whole: In model experiments, template switching captured about one uniquely barcoded TCR beta cDNA molecule for every two T cells. To track age-related changes in TCR beta repertoire diversity, the study relied on deep sequencing normalized with unique cDNA molecular identifiers. The donors were divided into four age groups: young (average approximately 15 years), middle-aged (approximately 39), aged (about 60) and long-lived (roughly 82). For two donors (one aged 18 to 30 and one aged 80 or older), the study analyzed two additional independent replicas of 1 million unique cDNA reads from the same blood draw. The full study reports these points: As age increased, observed TCR beta diversity per million T cells dropped in a roughly linear way, and a significant reduction was already evident by age about 40. Estimates of total diversity based on one million sequenced T cells were regarded as lower bounds and as underestimates. Conclusive comparison of naive and antigen-experienced compartments was prevented by the profiling of bulk unsorted PBMCs. A strong correlation was found between observed TCR beta diversity and the percentage of naive T cells measured by flow cytometry. Compared with the aged group, the long-lived group had more naive CD4+ T cells, fewer expanded clones and increased TCR diversity, suggesting age selection. Donor CMV infection status was unknown, potentially confounding age-related changes in expanded clonotypes.

Receptor amplification or capture employed 5' RACE. The instrument was an Illumina HiSeq 2500. A second PCR of roughly 7 to 12 cycles was run with a J-beta primer mix and a sample-barcoded 5' primer. A unique molecular identifier was introduced onto each TCR beta cDNA molecule by a template-switch 5' adaptor carrying 12 random nucleotides. Each sample yielded at least 2.5 million CDR3-containing paired-end reads. First-strand cDNA was synthesized from all RNA with the Mint cDNA synthesis kit, primed by a TRBC-specific oligonucleotide. After uracil-DNA glycosylase treatment, a first 18-cycle PCR used universal primers M1SS and BC2_uni_R on all cDNA. In the source study's methods: Each sample was normalized by randomly selecting 1 million high-quality reads, each carrying a distinct molecular identifier. Instead of being binned into consensus sequences, reads that shared molecular identifiers were thrown out. MiTCR, set to a Q25 quality threshold and the strictest error-elimination algorithm, was used for CDR3 identification, clonotype clustering and error correction. A nonparametric unseen species model with Euler transformation was used to estimate a lower bound on total TCR beta diversity. The raw public reads went through TCRdb reprocessing: fastp at Q25, MiXCR clone calling, in-frame beta chains kept. Rows are combined by CDR3 protein, so each entry shows the most common genes and DNA. The V and J calls, along with clone size, are taken from TCRdb and not from the paper's own processing. The table for this sample lists approximately 800,000 distinct CDR3 sequences; more than 20% of them were counted only once. The ten largest clones take up under 4.5% of the sample.

As for this clonotype: Its antigen is unknown. No per-base quality is available; no much larger clone lies one base away.

Donors were 30 to 45 systemically healthy Caucasian individuals from Russia aged roughly 6 to 100 years. Ten milliliters of peripheral blood were drawn from each donor into EDTA-treated Vacutainer tubes. Ficoll-Paque density-gradient centrifugation was used to isolate PBMCs, with at least 6.5 million per sample. Trizol reagent was used to extract total RNA from PBMCs, with at least 6 micrograms per sample. For every donor, an aliquot of PBMCs went through flow cytometry to measure the percentages of naive CD45RAhigh/CD27high T cells. Between the V and J ends, shortened by 6 bases and 0 bases respectively, the junction contains 15 bases. The CDR3 holds 14 amino acids from the cysteine to the phenylalanine. The only DNA kept is the CDR3, 42 bases in frame from the first base. The germline V gene (reference sequence) gives CDR1 as DFQATT and CDR2 as SNEGSKA. The same sample was also used in a study of T cells of mothers and their children. The second study also describes: Donors were nine systemically healthy Caucasian individuals: three mothers and their six children. cDNA synthesis used all of the extracted RNA, with 1.5 ug of RNA in each 15 ul reaction. In the second PCR, the M1S primer added sample barcodes and 2-4 random nucleotides. More than 9 million TCR beta CDR3 reads were obtained from each mother, and about 3 million reads were obtained from each child. In both related and unrelated pairs, thymic selection shapes the output of TCR recombination in a similar way, with inherited differences having only a minor effect. Normalized repertoire overlap in related mother-child pairs was always slightly higher than in unrelated mother-child pairs, but the difference was never significant. No persistent microchimeric T cell clones were detected, at a sensitivity of approximately 110 clones per million clonotypes. Deep NGS was used in the study to compare the TCR beta repertoires of mothers and children and to look for features that separate related mother-child pairs from unrelated individuals. On average, the children were approximately 12 +/- 4 years old, while the mothers were around 40 +/- 4 years old. After adapter ligation was performed with NEBNext reagents, the libraries were sequenced on an Illumina HiSeq 2000 with 100+100 nt paired-end reads. Mother and child libraries were prepared a month apart and sequenced in separate runs to prevent cross-contamination. Each donor had between about 450,000 and 2,100,000 distinct TCR beta clonotypes identified. Naive TCR beta clonotypes were estimated from low-frequency clonotypes matched to each donor's FACS-determined naive share, without sorting.

Sequenced material: blood. Recombination joined TRBV20-1 with TRBJ2-7; 5 matching bases give a weak D call of TRBD2. The sequence was collected from a boy younger than 18 in good health. The DNA sequence is given as TGCAGTGCGGAGGACCGGCAATCCTCCTACGAGCAGTACTTC. Its protein reads: CSAEDRQSSYEQYF.